Following are 14 T cell receptor beta chains from one sample sequenced in a study of identical twins. Via MiXCR, TCRdb re-called the 5' RACE reads, giving one row per CDR3 protein. The table shows 690,000 or so distinct CDR3 sequences, with over 5% occurring only once. The sequenced material came from naive T cells sorted from blood. The receptors stem from a man aged 18 to 30 in good health.

Many counts were recorded for this clonotype. The chain links TRBV5-1 to TRBJ2-1; D unclear. This CDR3 spans 11 amino acids. CDR1 is SGHRS and CDR2 is YFSETQ in the germline V gene. Trimming left V 4 bases short and J 7 bases short, with 6 bases between. The CDR3 sequence: CASSPENEQFF. CDR3 bases: TGCGCCAGCAGCCCGGAGAATGAGCAGTTCTTC. The full variable domain, with the rest looked up from reference TRBV5-1 and TRBJ2-1, is KAGVTQTPRYLIKTRGQQVTLSCSPISGHRSVSWYQQTPGQGLQFLFEYFSETQRNKGNFPGRFSGRQFSNSRSEMNVSTLELGDSALYLCASSPENEQFFGPGTRLTVL.

J is TRBJ2-5 and V is TRBV4-3; D unresolved. The germline CDR1 and CDR2 sequences are LGHNA and YSLEER. Trimming stripped 0 bases from V and 1 base from J, with 6 bases between. The CDR3 has 14 residues. The CDR3 protein is CASSQDPFQETQYF. CDR3 DNA sequence: TGCGCCAGCAGCCAAGATCCCTTCCAAGAGACCCAGTACTTC.

This clonotype was recorded many times. The chain employs TRBV12-3 or TRBV12-4 and TRBJ2-5; D perhaps matches TRBD2 (6 bases). Trimming removed 6 bases at V and 1 base at J, with 12 bases between. The CDR3 has 14 residues. CDR3 sequence: CASRVLGGQETQYF. CDR3 in DNA: TGTGCCAGCAGGGTATTGGGGGGCCAAGAGACCCAGTACTTC.

This clonotype was detected only a few times. V and J are TRBV2 and TRBJ2-5, with TRBD2 matching 13 bases. V was clipped by 5 bases and J by 5 bases; unmatched bases: 8. There are 16 residues in the CDR3. Germline CDR1 is SNHLY and CDR2 is FYNNEI. The CDR3 region is CASSPPGTSGIETQYF. DNA for the CDR3: TGTGCCAGCAGTCCTCCCGGGACTAGCGGGATTGAGACCCAGTACTTC.

The chain combines TRBV7-9 with TRBJ2-7; no firm D call. This CDR3 comprises 12 residues. Trimming stripped 3 bases from V and 5 bases from J, with 8 bases between. Germline lookup yields CDR1 SEHNR and CDR2 FQNEAQ (reference sequence). The CDR3 sequence: CASSFSLDEQYV. DNA for the CDR3: TGTGCCAGCAGCTTTAGCTTGGACGAGCAGTACGTC.

In its sample, this clonotype was seen a few times. The chain employs TRBV5-1 and TRBJ1-1; 7 nucleotides agree with TRBD1. CDR3 size: 13 residues. Unmatched junction bases numbered 7, after V lost 7 bases and J lost 4 bases. CDR1 and CDR2 from the germline V gene are SGHRS and YFSETQ. CDR3 amino acids: CASGTDPLTEAFF. DNA for the CDR3: TGCGCCAGCGGGACAGATCCTCTCACTGAAGCTTTCTTT.

This clonotype was recorded many times. The rearrangement uses TRBV5-1 and TRBJ2-7; no definite D call. CDR1 and CDR2 (germline): SGHRS, YFSETQ. CDR3 size: 13 residues. V was clipped by 4 bases and J by 3 bases, with 11 bases between them. The CDR3 spells CASSPSWGYEQYF. The CDR3 region has the DNA TGCGCCAGCAGCCCGAGCTGGGGCTACGAGCAGTACTTC.

The chain couples TRBV20-1 to TRBJ2-1; D is possibly TRBD2 (6 bases). The CDR3 loop spans 15 amino acids. The V end was cut by 6 bases, the J end by 2 bases, with 17 bases between. The germline CDR1 and CDR2 sequences are DFQATT and SNEGSKA (reference sequence). This CDR3 is CSAIDQAGTYNEQFF. The CDR3 nucleotides are TGCAGTGCGATCGACCAAGCGGGCACCTACAATGAGCAGTTCTTC.

There are many counts of this clonotype. V usage is TRBV10-3 and J usage is TRBJ2-2; unclear D gene. The CDR3 has 12 residues. Trimming stripped 11 bases from V and 0 bases from J, with 7 bases between. Germline CDR1 is ENHRY and CDR2 is SYGVKD. CDR3 protein: CALFANTGELFF. The CDR3 nucleotides are TGTGCCCTCTTCGCGAACACCGGGGAGCTGTTTTTT.

The chain joins TRBV27 to TRBJ2-7; TRBD1 matches at 7 bases. The CDR3 totals 13 residues. Per the germline V gene, CDR1 is MNHEY and CDR2 is SMNVEV (reference sequence). With 5 bases clipped from V and 4 bases from J, the junction kept 5 bases outside the gene matches. CDR3 sequence reads: CASSQTGVYEQYF. The CDR3 nucleotides read TGTGCCAGCAGTCAAACAGGGGTATACGAGCAGTACTTC.

The chain uses TRBV12-3 or TRBV12-4 and TRBJ2-2; D is unclear. This CDR3 has 13 residues. The V and J ends lost 7 bases and 4 bases respectively, with 10 bases between them. The CDR3 DNA reads TGTGCCAGCACCTCTTTCCGCACCGGGGAGCTGTTTTTT. It translates to CASTSFRTGELFF.

This clonotype was counted ten times or more. The rearrangement uses TRBV12-3 or TRBV12-4 and TRBJ2-1; 13 nucleotides line up with TRBD2. This CDR3 is 18 amino acids long. V trimming: 6 bases; J trimming: 3 bases; junction bases outside the gene matches: 11. CDR3 DNA sequence: TGTGCCAGCAGCGGACTAGCGGGAGACCTTCTTAACTACAATGAGCAGTTCTTC. It translates to CASSGLAGDLLNYNEQFF.

This clonotype was seen at least ten times. The chain joins TRBV20-1 to TRBJ2-1; tentatively, D is TRBD2 (6 bases). The CDR3 is 13 residues long. Between the trimmed V and J ends, which lost 1 base and 7 bases, there was a span of 11 bases. CDR1 is DFQATT and CDR2 is SNEGSKA in the germline V gene (reference sequence). DNA of the CDR3: TGCAGTGCTAGAGGGAGGGTTGGGAATGAGCAGTTCTTC. Its protein is CSARGRVGNEQFF.

This clonotype was seen repeatedly, ten times or more. This chain connects TRBV12-3 or TRBV12-4 to TRBJ1-3; D unclear. This CDR3 is 17 amino acids long. Trimming shortened V by 7 bases and J by 3 bases, and 22 bases separated the two germline ends. The CDR3 reads CASTFALGGVDGNTIYF. Here the CDR3 DNA reads TGTGCCAGCACTTTCGCTCTTGGTGGTGTTGATGGAAACACCATATATTTT.